Detailed here is one T cell receptor (beta chain). Assay used: immunoSEQ multiplex PCR; TCRdb lists only in-frame clones, some missing. The repertoire holds 70,000 to 100,000 clones, over 85% seen once, with about 4.5% in the top ten. The source of the sample is a study of T cell changes during pregnancy in multiple sclerosis. The sample was peripheral blood, taken in the first trimester of pregnancy. The TCR was taken from a female donor with multiple sclerosis, enrolled in a pregnancy study.

This chain's CDR3 is CASTERTGHYGYTF. CDR3 bases: TGTGCCAGCACCGAACGGACAGGGCACTATGGCTACACCTTC. The genes are TRBV6-1 and TRBJ1-2; 8 bases align to TRBD1. V lost 7 bases and J lost 3; bases outside the gene matches: 7. The CDR3 extends over 14 amino acids. Germline V gene data show CDR1 as MNHNS and CDR2 as SASEGT.